This entry describes one T cell receptor beta chain. As yet, its antigen is unknown. Phenotypically, naive CD8+ T cells corresponded to CD45RO-CCR7+CD27+CD95-. Libraries of TRB cDNA were made by 5' RACE and carried UMIs. TCRdb re-called the 5' RACE reads, yielding one record per CDR3 amino acid sequence without DNA. This table holds 70,000 to 100,000 distinct CDR3 sequences. The entry originates in a study of CXCR3-negative and CXCR3-positive naive CD8 T cells. About the study: Cumulative TRB read yield was roughly 140 million, averaging about 1.5 +/- 0.3 million per library.

Overall study findings and caveats: Comparison of naive cells showed more hydrophobic TRB CDR3s in CXCR3-positive than in CXCR3-negative naive cells. Because surface CD5 did not distinguish the naive subsets, TCR strength was inferred from TRB CDR3 properties.

The sequence derives from a human donor in good health. Some clones in this sample may be carry-over from other donors' samples. Input material: naive CXCR3- CD8+ T cells from blood. Subset: CD45RO-CCR7+CD27+CD95- naive CD8+ T cells lacking CXCR3 (TNR3-).

CDR3 region: CASSYSVGEGFSNQPQHF. The chain is built from TRBV6-6 and TRBJ1-5. The V gene's germline CDR1 is MNHNY and CDR2 SVGAGI (reference sequence). The CDR3 covers 18 residues.